This T cell receptor (beta chain) came from a study of blood T cell repertoires in COVID-19. Across the study: Acute-phase and convalescent COVID-19 samples originated in the United States, Italy and Spain. T cells, B-cell-depleted T cells, or PBMCs supplied cDNA or gDNA.

Germline V CDR1 and CDR2: KGHSY, FQNENV. V was pared by 0 bases and J by 5 bases, with 6 bases of the junction left unmatched. CDR3 length equals 15 residues. Original processing methods: Reference gene primer amplification in the assay estimated nucleated cell counts. Profiling relied on immunoSEQ multiplex PCR, and the TCRdb table lists in-frame clones only, not all of them. That table is the source of V, J and clone size, and D and trimming were worked out from the DNA. The sample has under 150,000 clones, about four fifths seen once; the top ten hold around 14%. The clonotype was recovered from a man at least 80 years old with acute or convalescent COVID-19. Material for sequencing was peripheral blood. This sequence joins TRBV16 and TRBJ1-1; 7 bases map to TRBD1. The CDR3 DNA sequence: TGTGCCAGCAGCCAATCGCTGACAGGGAAGACTGAAGCTTTCTTT. This encodes CASSQSLTGKTEAFF.